Following are 26 T cell receptor beta chains from one sample sequenced in a study of graft-versus-host responses after intestinal transplantation. These receptors' targets are unknown. Repertoires were generated with immunoSEQ multiplex PCR, while TCRdb's copy carries only in-frame clones and drops some. The repertoire has 85,000 to 95,000 clones, about 93% of them found once; the top ten carry 2%. The source material was unstimulated CD8+ T cells sorted from spleen or lymph node cells, sampled before intestinal transplant. These TCRs come from a human donor who received an intestinal transplant.

The gene calls are TRBV6-4 and TRBJ1-6; 7 bases fit TRBD1. V was pared by 6 bases and J by 0 bases, with 5 bases of the junction left unmatched. The germline V gene encodes CDR1 MRHNA and CDR2 SNTAGT. The CDR3 consists of 16 residues. The CDR3 DNA sequence: TGTGCCAGCAGACCCAGGGGGGACTCCTATAATTCACCCCTCCACTTT. Translation: CASRPRGDSYNSPLHF.

This sequence joins TRBV12-5 and TRBJ2-7, with 7 bases lining up with TRBD1. The CDR3 is 16 amino acids. The germline V gene encodes CDR1 LGHNT and CDR2 FRNRAP. The trim removed 2 bases at V and 1 base at J, leaving 8 bases unmatched. CDR3 residues: CASGLPRDSLSYEQYF. CDR3 nucleotides: TGTGCTAGTGGTTTGCCTAGGGACAGCCTATCCTACGAGCAGTACTTC.

This sequence joins TRBV27 and TRBJ2-7, with TRBD1 identical over 10 bases. Germline lookup yields CDR1 MNHEY and CDR2 SMNVEV (reference sequence). J gave up 0 bases and V 9 bases, and 5 bases lay outside the gene matches. The CDR3 runs to 14 residues. CDR3 sequence (DNA): TGTGCCAGTAGTGACAGGGGGCACTCCTACGAGCAGTACTTC. Translating it yields CASSDRGHSYEQYF.

This clone was seen just once. The chain employs TRBV4-3 and TRBJ2-3; 8 nucleotides align to TRBD2. This CDR3 is built from 15 residues. Per the germline V gene, CDR1 is LGHNA and CDR2 is YSLEER. V gave up 2 bases and J gave up 3 bases; unmatched junction bases: 4. The CDR3 sequence is CASSQLAGETDTQYF. The CDR3 DNA sequence: TGCGCCAGCAGCCAACTAGCGGGCGAGACAGATACGCAGTATTTT.

The rearrangement uses TRBV7-2 and TRBJ2-2, with D perhaps TRBD1 (5 bases). V lost 5 bases to trimming and J lost 6 bases, with 10 bases between them. Germline V gene data show CDR1 as SGHTA and CDR2 as FQGNSA. The CDR3 is made up of 13 amino acids. The CDR3 region is CASSNQGPGELFF. CDR3 coding DNA: TGTGCCAGCAGCAACCAGGGTCCCGGGGAGCTGTTTTTT.

The V gene is TRBV10-3, the J gene TRBJ2-3; perhaps TRBD1 as D (7 bases). CDR3 length: 17 residues. The germline V gene encodes CDR1 ENHRY and CDR2 SYGVKD. V lost 4 bases and J 2 bases, leaving 19 bases between the germline ends. CDR3 DNA sequence: TGTGCCATCAGTGGGGGGGTCGGGACAGCCTTCACAGATACGCAGTATTTT. Translation gives CAISGGVGTAFTDTQYF.

The chain is built from TRBV9 and TRBJ2-7; 8 bases agree with TRBD1. V lost 6 bases and J lost 2; bases outside the gene matches: 7. Germline V gene sequence: CDR1 SGDLS, CDR2 YYNGEE. The CDR3 is 14 residues long. The CDR3 here is CASNPGTGPYEQYF. The CDR3 DNA reads as TGTGCCAGCAACCCCGGGACAGGCCCCTACGAGCAGTACTTC.

This clone was found a few times. CDR3 in DNA: TGTGCCAGCAGGGACAGTTATAGCAATCAGCCCCAGCATTTT. It specifies CASRDSYSNQPQHF. The J gene is TRBJ1-5, the V gene TRBV2, with TRBD1 as a possible D gene (6 bases). V lost 6 bases and J 0 bases, leaving 9 bases between the germline ends. From germline, CDR1 is SNHLY and CDR2 FYNNEI. The CDR3 consists of 14 residues.

The chain has TRBV7-9 and TRBJ2-7, with TRBD2 as a possible D gene (6 bases). V shed 4 bases and J shed 5 bases, with 12 bases lying between them. CDR3 length: 13 amino acids. Germline CDR1 reads SEHNR; CDR2 reads FQNEAQ (reference sequence). As DNA, the CDR3 is TGTGCCAGCAGCTGGGGCGGGGTAAACGAGCAGTACTTC. Amino acids: CASSWGGVNEQYF.

This clone showed up just once. This chain's CDR3 is CASSYSSVYEAFF. The DNA of the CDR3 is TGTGCCAGCAGTTACTCTTCGGTTTATGAAGCTTTCTTT. The chain is built from TRBV6-5 and TRBJ1-1, with D unclear. CDR1 MNHEY and CDR2 SVGAGI come from the germline V gene. Between the trimmed V and J ends, which lost 0 bases and 7 bases, there was a span of 9 bases. CDR3 length: 13 residues.

This chain links TRBV11-2 with TRBJ1-1; D gene ambiguous. From germline, CDR1 is SGHAT and CDR2 FQNNGV. V lost 3 bases and J 1 base, leaving 6 bases between the germline ends. The CDR3 totals 13 residues. CDR3 region: CASSFPGNTEAFF. The CDR3 DNA sequence: TGTGCCAGCAGCTTTCCAGGGAACACTGAAGCTTTCTTT.

V and J are TRBV5-1 and TRBJ2-7; 11 bases line up with TRBD2. With 2 bases clipped from V and 7 bases from J, the junction kept 8 bases outside the gene matches. This CDR3 comprises 15 residues. Germline V lookup: CDR1 SGHRS, CDR2 YFSETQ. The CDR3 sequence is CASSLDLAGGREQYF. In DNA, the CDR3 is TGCGCCAGCAGCTTAGACCTAGCGGGGGGACGGGAGCAGTACTTC.

This chain connects TRBV21-1 to TRBJ1-2; TRBD1 was called by the table and not checked on the DNA. TRBV21-1 is noted as a pseudogene. CDR3 length: 14 residues. The DNA of the CDR3 is TGTGCCAGCAGCAAAGAAGGGGTGGCGTGTGGCTACACCTTC. It specifies CASSKEGVACGYTF.

This sequence joins TRBV19 and TRBJ1-2, with 7 bases fitting TRBD1. CDR3 length: 15 amino acids. The V and J ends lost 5 bases and 4 bases, in that order; junction bases with no gene match: 10. Germline values: CDR1 LNHDA, CDR2 SQIVND (reference sequence). CDR3 DNA: TGTGCCAGTAGTTCCCCCGGGACAGATAGCTATGGCTACACCTTC. This encodes CASSSPGTDSYGYTF.

The V call is TRBV19, the J call TRBJ2-7, with 12 bases lining up with TRBD2. The CDR3 runs to 19 residues. Germline V gene lookup returns CDR1 LNHDA and CDR2 SQIVND (reference sequence). V lost 3 bases, J lost 2 bases, and 14 bases stayed unmatched. CDR3 bases: TGTGCCAGTAGTATCAGTCTCGGGCTAGCGGGGGGGCCGACCTACGAGCAGTACTTC. Protein product: CASSISLGLAGGPTYEQYF.

V is TRBV27 and J is TRBJ1-5; unclear D gene. V was clipped by 9 bases and J by 4 bases, with 16 bases between them. The CDR3 length is 14 residues. Germline CDR1 and CDR2: MNHEY and SMNVEV (reference sequence). The CDR3 region is CASRVAGQNQPQHF. The DNA for the CDR3 is TGTGCCAGTAGAGTGGCAGGCCAAAATCAGCCCCAGCATTTT.

The V and J genes are TRBV27 and TRBJ1-2; D is perhaps TRBD1 (5 bases). The germline V gene encodes CDR1 MNHEY and CDR2 SMNVEV (reference sequence). Trimming removed 2 bases at V and 4 bases at J, with 14 bases between. The CDR3 contains 15 residues. CDR3: CASSLSLTESYGYTF. In DNA, the CDR3 is TGTGCCAGCAGTTTAAGCTTGACAGAGTCCTATGGCTACACCTTC.

V is TRBV9 and J is TRBJ2-7, with D perhaps TRBD1 (5 bases). V was cut by 3 bases and J by 6 bases, with 10 bases left in between. The CDR3 is made up of 12 amino acids. Germline loops: CDR1 SGDLS, CDR2 YYNGEE. The chain's CDR3 is CASSDYRGEQYF. The CDR3 nucleotides are TGTGCCAGCAGCGATTATAGGGGCGAGCAGTACTTC. Full variable domain (missing parts from reference TRBV9 and TRBJ2-7): DSGVTQTPKHLITATGQRVTLRCSPRSGDLSVYWYQQSLDQGLQFLIQYYNGEERAKGNILERFSAQQFPDLHSELNLSSLELGDSALYFCASSDYRGEQYFGPGTRLTVT.

V is TRBV27 and J is TRBJ2-3; D gene uncertain. Germline V gene lookup returns CDR1 MNHEY and CDR2 SMNVEV (reference sequence). The V end lost 1 base, the J end lost 6 bases, and 8 bases lay between the germline ends. The CDR3 spans 13 residues. CDR3 amino acids: CASSLLLGDTQYF. DNA for the CDR3: TGTGCCAGCAGTTTATTACTCGGGGATACGCAGTATTTT.

This clone was counted between two and nine times. As DNA, the CDR3 is TGTGCCTCGACAGGGAACAATTCACCCCTCCACTTT. It encodes CASTGNNSPLHF. This chain uses TRBV27 with TRBJ1-6; 7 bases match TRBD1. CDR3 length: 12 residues. V dropped 11 bases and J dropped 7; count of bases not matched to a gene: 5. In germline, CDR1 is MNHEY, CDR2 SMNVEV (reference sequence).

The rearrangement joins TRBV29-1 to TRBJ2-1; D might be TRBD2 (6 bases). The length of the CDR3 is 14 residues. V was clipped by 5 bases and J by 0 bases, with 11 bases between them. Germline CDR1 reads SQVTM; CDR2 reads ANQGSEA. The DNA for the CDR3 is TGCAGCGTTTTGGTCGGGAGCTCCTACAATGAGCAGTTCTTC. Translated, it gives CSVLVGSSYNEQFF.

This clone has only one observation. This sequence joins TRBV27 and TRBJ2-7, with 12 positions matching TRBD2. Germline V gives CDR1 MNHEY, CDR2 SMNVEV (reference sequence). Germline trimming cut 3 bases from V and 0 bases from J; bases unmatched to any gene: 3. There are 16 residues in the CDR3. The chain's CDR3 is CASSLRTSGVSYEQYF. For the CDR3, the DNA is TGTGCCAGCAGTTTGAGGACTAGCGGGGTCTCCTACGAGCAGTACTTC.

The genes are TRBV6-5 and TRBJ1-2; D perhaps matches TRBD1 (5 bases). This CDR3 region has 13 residues. Looked up from germline, CDR1 is MNHEY and CDR2 is SVGAGI. Deletions cut 2 bases from V and 3 bases from J, with 7 bases between. CDR3 bases: TGTGCCAGCAGTTACGGGGCGTACTATGGCTACACCTTC. Amino acid sequence: CASSYGAYYGYTF.

V and J are TRBV28 and TRBJ1-2; weak D call: TRBD1 (5 bases). Trimming stripped 1 base from V and 2 bases from J, with 32 bases between. Germline V gene data show CDR1 as MDHEN and CDR2 as SYDVKM. The CDR3 runs 22 residues. The CDR3 coding sequence is TGTGCCAGCAGTTTATTCAGGGAACTGACCCAGACCGCCCGTCCCGTGAACTATGGCTACACCTTC. This sequence encodes CASSLFRELTQTARPVNYGYTF.

The chain joins TRBV19 to TRBJ1-2, with TRBD1 matching over 7 bases. J was trimmed by 4 bases and V by 7 bases; bases with no gene match: 9. CDR1 is LNHDA and CDR2 is SQIVND in the germline V gene (reference sequence). This CDR3 region has 14 residues. CDR3 amino acids: CASTRDSSSYGYTF. The CDR3 DNA reads TGTGCCAGTACCAGGGACAGCTCGTCCTATGGCTACACCTTC.

This chain uses TRBV20-1 with TRBJ1-3; D not certain. Trimming took off 2 bases at V and 4 bases at J, with 3 bases between the two ends. The germline V gene has CDR1 DFQATT and CDR2 SNEGSKA (reference sequence). The CDR3 loop spans 11 amino acids. The CDR3 nucleotides read TGCAGTGCTAGATCGGGAAACACCATATATTTT. This translates into CSARSGNTIYF.